This is a list of T cell receptor beta chains from one sample in a study of T-cell reconstitution after alpha-beta-depleted transplantation in children. TCRdb recomputed calls from the PCR reads with MiXCR, one row per CDR3 protein. The sample includes 450,000 to 700,000 distinct CDR3 sequences, 20% to 30% of them seen just once. Source: PBMCs, taken before TCRalphabeta/CD19-depleted stem cell transplant. These receptors came from a boy younger than two with Wiskott-Aldrich syndrome, due to receive a stem cell transplant. Both conserved end residues are part of each CDR3. Fields, in order: V gene, J gene, D gene, clone size, CDR3 protein, CDR3 DNA. The D gene is left open where the match is weak. Size values are once, few and many counts, or a class for expanded clones, and some rows have none.

V gene: TRBV5-1; J gene: TRBJ2-7; D gene: NA; clone size: NA; CDR3 protein: CASSLGRGGAYEQYF; CDR3 DNA: TGCGCCAGCAGCTTAGGCCGCGGCGGGGCCTACGAGCAGTACTTC
V gene: TRBV5-1; J gene: TRBJ2-7; D gene: TRBD2; clone size: few; CDR3 protein: CASSLSAGEWVYEQYF; CDR3 DNA: TGCGCCAGCAGCTTGTCAGCGGGAGAATGGGTCTACGAGCAGTACTTC
V gene: TRBV7-2; J gene: TRBJ1-6; D gene: NA; clone size: few; CDR3 protein: CASSFFGVGARNSPLHF; CDR3 DNA: TGTGCCAGCAGCTTTTTCGGTGTGGGGGCGCGTAATTCACCCCTCCACTTT
V gene: TRBV5-1; J gene: TRBJ1-5; D gene: NA; clone size: few; CDR3 protein: CASSLTGEPNQPQHF; CDR3 DNA: TGCGCCAGCAGCTTGACAGGCGAGCCTAATCAGCCCCAGCATTTT
V gene: TRBV5-6; J gene: TRBJ2-3; D gene: NA; clone size: NA; CDR3 protein: CASSNDWRAGTDTQYF; CDR3 DNA: TGTGCCAGCAGCAACGATTGGAGAGCTGGCACAGATACGCAGTATTTT
V gene: TRBV4-2; J gene: TRBJ2-5; D gene: NA; clone size: few; CDR3 protein: CASSQERGETQYF; CDR3 DNA: TGTGCCAGCAGCCAAGAGCGGGGAGAGACCCAGTACTTC
V gene: TRBV5-1; J gene: TRBJ1-5; D gene: TRBD1; clone size: NA; CDR3 protein: CASSWGQGGQPQHF; CDR3 DNA: TGCGCCAGCAGCTGGGGACAGGGCGGTCAGCCCCAGCATTTT
V gene: TRBV27; J gene: TRBJ1-3; D gene: NA; clone size: NA; CDR3 protein: CASSSRAGPGNTIYF; CDR3 DNA: TGTGCCAGCAGTTCCAGGGCGGGGCCTGGAAACACCATATATTTT
V gene: TRBV15; J gene: TRBJ2-5; D gene: NA; clone size: few; CDR3 protein: CATSRGGRTQYF; CDR3 DNA: TGTGCCACCAGCAGAGGCGGGCGGACCCAGTACTTC
V gene: TRBV5-1; J gene: TRBJ2-7; D gene: NA; clone size: NA; CDR3 protein: CASSLEILYEQYF; CDR3 DNA: TGCGCCAGCAGCTTGGAGATCCTCTACGAGCAGTACTTC
V gene: TRBV7-3; J gene: TRBJ2-7; D gene: NA; clone size: NA; CDR3 protein: CASSLTGGANYEQYF; CDR3 DNA: TGTGCCAGCAGCTTAACGGGGGGCGCGAACTACGAGCAGTACTTC
V gene: TRBV4-1; J gene: TRBJ2-3; D gene: NA; clone size: NA; CDR3 protein: CASSQDPTLETQYF; CDR3 DNA: TGCGCCAGCAGCCAAGATCCAACGCTAGAAACGCAGTATTTT
V gene: TRBV7-6; J gene: TRBJ2-1; D gene: TRBD2; clone size: few; CDR3 protein: CASSPRLAPYNEQFF; CDR3 DNA: TGTGCCAGCAGCCCACGACTAGCCCCCTACAATGAGCAGTTCTTC
V gene: TRBV27; J gene: TRBJ2-3; D gene: TRBD2; clone size: NA; CDR3 protein: CASRKVLAGYRDTQYF; CDR3 DNA: TGTGCCAGCCGAAAAGTGCTAGCGGGATATAGAGATACGCAGTATTTT
V gene: TRBV10-3; J gene: TRBJ1-3; D gene: TRBD1; clone size: NA; CDR3 protein: CAITDGQGLSGNTIYF; CDR3 DNA: TGTGCCATCACTGATGGACAGGGACTCTCTGGAAACACCATATATTTT
V gene: TRBV7-3; J gene: TRBJ2-5; D gene: NA; clone size: NA; CDR3 protein: CASSLNPGRETQYF; CDR3 DNA: TGTGCCAGCAGCTTAAATCCAGGGAGAGAGACCCAGTACTTC
V gene: TRBV20-1; J gene: TRBJ2-5; D gene: NA; clone size: NA; CDR3 protein: CSANQGHYPETQYF; CDR3 DNA: TGCAGTGCTAATCAGGGACACTACCCAGAGACCCAGTACTTC
V gene: TRBV7-7; J gene: TRBJ2-5; D gene: NA; clone size: NA; CDR3 protein: CASSLVEGTQETQYF; CDR3 DNA: TGTGCCAGCAGCTTAGTTGAAGGAACCCAAGAGACCCAGTACTTC
V gene: TRBV5-1; J gene: TRBJ2-2; D gene: NA; clone size: NA; CDR3 protein: CASMPNTGELFF; CDR3 DNA: TGCGCCAGCATGCCGAACACCGGGGAGCTGTTTTTT
V gene: TRBV4-1; J gene: TRBJ2-3; D gene: NA; clone size: NA; CDR3 protein: CASSQEAGWTDTQYF; CDR3 DNA: TGCGCCAGCAGCCAAGAAGCAGGGTGGACAGATACGCAGTATTTT
V gene: TRBV5-1; J gene: TRBJ2-7; D gene: TRBD1; clone size: NA; CDR3 protein: CASSAGTTPGQFDEQYF; CDR3 DNA: TGCGCCAGCAGCGCCGGAACAACACCGGGACAGTTTGACGAGCAGTACTTC
V gene: TRBV15; J gene: TRBJ2-3; D gene: NA; clone size: NA; CDR3 protein: CATSRDGGSGTDTQYF; CDR3 DNA: TGTGCCACCAGCAGAGATGGTGGGAGTGGCACAGATACGCAGTATTTT
V gene: TRBV7-9; J gene: TRBJ1-2; D gene: NA; clone size: NA; CDR3 protein: CASSSTRDSFQVGYTF; CDR3 DNA: TGTGCCAGCAGCTCTACCCGTGATTCGTTCCAAGTCGGCTACACCTTC
V gene: TRBV3-1; J gene: TRBJ2-5; D gene: NA; clone size: few; CDR3 protein: CASSQPTGTFQETQYF; CDR3 DNA: TGTGCCAGCAGCCAACCCACCGGGACGTTCCAAGAGACCCAGTACTTC
V gene: TRBV4-1; J gene: TRBJ2-1; D gene: TRBD2; clone size: NA; CDR3 protein: CASSQAPSAGGYNEQFF; CDR3 DNA: TGCGCCAGCAGCCAGGCACCTTCGGCGGGAGGGTACAATGAGCAGTTCTTC
V gene: TRBV5-6; J gene: TRBJ2-6; D gene: TRBD1; clone size: NA; CDR3 protein: CASSWTGGRSGANVMTF; CDR3 DNA: TGTGCCAGCAGCTGGACAGGGGGAAGGTCTGGGGCCAACGTCATGACTTTC
V gene: TRBV12-3/TRBV12-4; J gene: TRBJ2-7; D gene: NA; clone size: NA; CDR3 protein: CASTPRLAYEQYF; CDR3 DNA: TGTGCCAGCACCCCGCGTCTCGCCTACGAGCAGTACTTC
V gene: TRBV9; J gene: TRBJ1-1; D gene: NA; clone size: NA; CDR3 protein: CASSTGFGYTEAFF; CDR3 DNA: TGTGCCAGCAGCACGGGGTTCGGGTACACTGAAGCTTTCTTT
V gene: TRBV5-1; J gene: TRBJ2-5; D gene: NA; clone size: many; CDR3 protein: CASSQRTQETQYF; CDR3 DNA: TGCGCCAGCAGCCAAAGGACCCAAGAGACCCAGTACTTC
V gene: TRBV27; J gene: TRBJ2-3; D gene: NA; clone size: NA; CDR3 protein: CASSWVSGFGTDTQYF; CDR3 DNA: TGTGCCAGCAGCTGGGTAAGCGGGTTCGGGACAGATACGCAGTATTTT
V gene: TRBV12-5; J gene: TRBJ2-1; D gene: TRBD2; clone size: few; CDR3 protein: CASGDPGLATYNEQFF; CDR3 DNA: TGTGCTAGTGGTGACCCGGGACTAGCGACCTACAATGAGCAGTTCTTC
V gene: TRBV20-1; J gene: TRBJ1-5; D gene: TRBD1; clone size: NA; CDR3 protein: CSWETGYDQPQHF; CDR3 DNA: TGCAGCTGGGAGACAGGGTATGATCAGCCCCAGCATTTT
V gene: TRBV7-2; J gene: TRBJ2-4; D gene: TRBD2; clone size: NA; CDR3 protein: CASSLRTSGVAKNIQYF; CDR3 DNA: TGTGCCAGCAGCTTAAGGACTAGCGGGGTAGCCAAAAACATTCAGTACTTC
V gene: TRBV7-2; J gene: TRBJ2-1; D gene: TRBD2; clone size: NA; CDR3 protein: CASSLFAGGSSYNEQFF; CDR3 DNA: TGTGCCAGCAGCTTATTCGCGGGAGGGAGCTCCTACAATGAGCAGTTCTTC
V gene: TRBV5-6; J gene: TRBJ2-5; D gene: TRBD1; clone size: NA; CDR3 protein: CASSRQGEGQETQYF; CDR3 DNA: TGTGCCAGCAGTAGACAGGGTGAGGGACAAGAGACCCAGTACTTC
V gene: TRBV7-6; J gene: TRBJ2-1; D gene: NA; clone size: NA; CDR3 protein: CASSLATALASYNEQFF; CDR3 DNA: TGTGCCAGCAGCTTAGCCACGGCACTAGCCTCCTACAATGAGCAGTTCTTC
V gene: TRBV5-1; J gene: TRBJ2-1; D gene: NA; clone size: NA; CDR3 protein: CASSLEGANEQFF; CDR3 DNA: TGCGCCAGCAGCTTGGAAGGCGCCAATGAGCAGTTCTTC
V gene: TRBV11-1; J gene: TRBJ2-1; D gene: TRBD2; clone size: NA; CDR3 protein: CASSRGTSGSGGVSNEQFF; CDR3 DNA: TGTGCCAGCAGCCGCGGGACTAGCGGGAGTGGGGGCGTCTCCAATGAGCAGTTCTTC
V gene: TRBV15; J gene: TRBJ2-1; D gene: NA; clone size: few; CDR3 protein: CATSRDPNNEQFF; CDR3 DNA: TGTGCCACCAGCAGAGACCCTAACAATGAGCAGTTCTTC
V gene: TRBV12-3/TRBV12-4; J gene: TRBJ2-4; D gene: NA; clone size: few; CDR3 protein: CASSLTGDIQYF; CDR3 DNA: TGTGCCAGCAGTTTAACTGGGGACATTCAGTACTTC
V gene: TRBV4-2; J gene: TRBJ1-1; D gene: NA; clone size: NA; CDR3 protein: CASSQPTGSDTEAFF; CDR3 DNA: TGTGCCAGCAGCCAACCGACAGGCTCAGACACTGAAGCTTTCTTT
V gene: TRBV7-2; J gene: TRBJ2-1; D gene: TRBD2; clone size: NA; CDR3 protein: CASSLPSGRMNEQFF; CDR3 DNA: TGTGCCAGCAGCTTACCTAGCGGGAGGATGAATGAGCAGTTCTTC